This TCR beta chain stems from a study of cytomegalovirus exposure and HLA in healthy donors. Study-wide context: As an earlier analysis found, some 180 million T cells yielded about 120 million unique TCR beta sequences.

The PCR used 60 Vbeta and 13 Jbeta primers. The protocol was immunoSEQ multiplex PCR, while the TCRdb copy is restricted to in-frame clones and leaves out a portion. This sample carries about 190,000 clones, roughly four fifths of them seen once, and the ten largest clones take about 3%. The count of this clone is one. The CDR3 runs to 13 residues. The V end was cut by 8 bases, the J end by 1 base, with 10 bases between. Germline CDR1 MNHNY, CDR2 SVGAGI (reference sequence). This receptor was obtained from a woman younger than 45 in good health and CMV-seropositive. The V call is TRBV6-6, the J call TRBJ2-3; D is perhaps TRBD2 (5 bases). Sequences were obtained from PBMCs. CDR3 region: CASVPRGTDTQYF. The DNA for the CDR3 is TGTGCCAGCGTTCCGAGGGGCACAGATACGCAGTATTTT.